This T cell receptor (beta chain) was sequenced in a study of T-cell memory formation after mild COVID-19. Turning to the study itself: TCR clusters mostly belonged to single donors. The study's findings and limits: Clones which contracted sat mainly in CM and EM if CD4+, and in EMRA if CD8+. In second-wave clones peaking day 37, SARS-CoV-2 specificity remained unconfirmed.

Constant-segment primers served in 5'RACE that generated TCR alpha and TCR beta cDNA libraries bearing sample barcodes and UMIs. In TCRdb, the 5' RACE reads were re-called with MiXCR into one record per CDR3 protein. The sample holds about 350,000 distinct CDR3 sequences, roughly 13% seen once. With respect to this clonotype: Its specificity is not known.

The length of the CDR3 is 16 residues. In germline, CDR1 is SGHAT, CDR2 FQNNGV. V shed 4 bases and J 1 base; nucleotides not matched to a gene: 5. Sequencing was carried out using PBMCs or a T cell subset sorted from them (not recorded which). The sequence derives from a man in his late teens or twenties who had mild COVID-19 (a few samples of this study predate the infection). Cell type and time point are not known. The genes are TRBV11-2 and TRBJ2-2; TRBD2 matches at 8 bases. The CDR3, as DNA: TGTGCCAGCAGCTCCATAGCGGGGCGGAACACCGGGGAGCTGTTTTTT. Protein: CASSSIAGRNTGELFF.